One sample yielded the 29 T cell receptor beta chains listed below, sequenced in a study of T cells in Graves' hyperthyroidism and ophthalmopathy. Amplification targeted TCR beta CDR3 regions from RNA transcripts. First-round RT-PCR of the TCR CDR3 relied on the HTBI primer set. TCRdb ran MiXCR on the multiplex PCR reads and lists one entry per CDR3 protein. Among around 520,000 distinct CDR3 sequences listed, 13% to 15% were seen once. The specimen sequenced was blood. Receptor source: a woman between 40 and 55 years old with Graves' hyperthyroidism.

Ten or more counts support this clonotype. This sequence joins TRBV27 and TRBJ1-6, with D hard to call. The CDR3 totals 17 residues. Trimming took 6 bases from V and 8 from J, leaving 23 bases between them. In germline, CDR1 is MNHEY, CDR2 SMNVEV (reference sequence). The CDR3 bases are TGTGCCAGCAGCCGACGGCCCCAGTCCCGGGCCGATTCACCCCTCCACTTT. It translates to CASSRRPQSRADSPLHF.

This clonotype was detected many times. This chain connects TRBV28 to TRBJ2-2; 8 nucleotides agree with TRBD1. The CDR3 totals 15 residues. The germline V gene encodes CDR1 MDHEN and CDR2 SYDVKM. After removal of 2 bases from V and 6 bases from J, the junction contained 5 bases not matched to a gene. The CDR3 spells CASSLMVQGAGELFF. CDR3 sequence (DNA): TGTGCCAGCAGTTTAATGGTACAGGGGGCCGGGGAGCTGTTTTTT.

This chain connects TRBV20-1 to TRBJ2-7; D call uncertain. V was cut by 3 bases and J by 0 bases, with 12 bases left in between. The CDR3 covers 14 residues. Germline values: CDR1 DFQATT, CDR2 SNEGSKA (reference sequence). Here the CDR3 DNA reads TGCAGTGCTAGTATGAGTAGCCTCTCCTACGAGCAGTACTTC. Translated, it gives CSASMSSLSYEQYF.

This clonotype has only a few counts. The rearrangement links TRBV10-3 to TRBJ2-3; TRBD2 matches at 7 bases. Unmatched junction bases numbered 3, after V lost 3 bases and J lost 3 bases. The length of the CDR3 is 14 residues. Germline values: CDR1 ENHRY, CDR2 SYGVKD. The DNA of the CDR3 is TGTGCCATCAGTGAAAGTAGCGGGACAGATACGCAGTATTTT. This sequence encodes CAISESSGTDTQYF.

This clonotype has ten or more counts. The chain has TRBV5-1 and TRBJ1-6; no reliable D call. CDR3 length: 13 residues. V was trimmed by 4 bases and J by 7 bases, leaving 9 bases between them. Germline lookup yields CDR1 SGHRS and CDR2 YFSETQ. CDR3 sequence reads: CASSDTDNSPLHF. The DNA for the CDR3 is TGCGCCAGCAGCGATACGGACAATTCACCCCTCCACTTT.

There are many counts of this clonotype. The chain couples TRBV28 to TRBJ1-5; unclear D gene. Trimming removed 3 bases from V and 0 bases from J, with 12 bases in between. The CDR3 has 16 residues. CDR1 MDHEN and CDR2 SYDVKM come from the germline V gene. The CDR3 loop is CASSLEDLFSNQPQHF. The CDR3 DNA is TGTGCCAGCAGTTTGGAGGACCTATTTAGCAATCAGCCCCAGCATTTT.

This clonotype has ten or more counts. J is TRBJ2-5 and V is TRBV9, with 9 bases identical to TRBD2. Germline lookup yields CDR1 SGDLS and CDR2 YYNGEE. V trimming: 0 bases; J trimming: 0 bases; junction bases outside the gene matches: 3. This CDR3 contains 16 residues. The CDR3 coding sequence is TGTGCCAGCAGCGTAGCCGGACTAGCGAACCAAGAGACCCAGTACTTC. Its translation: CASSVAGLANQETQYF.

The J gene is TRBJ1-5, the V gene TRBV9; D is perhaps TRBD1 (5 bases). V shed 0 bases and J shed 8 bases, with 15 bases lying between them. The CDR3 is 15 residues long. Per the germline V gene, CDR1 is SGDLS and CDR2 is YYNGEE. The CDR3 sequence: CASSVGGGRGEPQHF. In DNA, the CDR3 is TGTGCCAGCAGCGTAGGGGGGGGTCGGGGGGAGCCCCAGCATTTT.

The V call is TRBV2, the J call TRBJ2-3; 12 bases map to TRBD2. Trimming at V came to 6 bases and at J to 0 bases, leaving 10 bases not matched to a gene. This CDR3 is 18 amino acids long. Germline V gene sequence: CDR1 SNHLY, CDR2 FYNNEI. CDR3 bases: TGTGCCAGCAGCCAAGTTCTAGCGGGGGGGGGGAGCACAGATACGCAGTATTTT. Amino acids: CASSQVLAGGGSTDTQYF.

In its sample, this clonotype was seen many times. The chain is built from TRBV4-1 and TRBJ2-7, with unresolved D. The V gene lost 1 base and the J gene lost 0 bases, with 16 bases spanning the gap. From germline, CDR1 is MGHRA and CDR2 YSYEKL. The length of the CDR3 is 17 residues. The CDR3 here is CASSQADIDRGSYEQYF. The CDR3 DNA sequence: TGCGCCAGCAGCCAAGCCGACATCGACCGAGGCTCCTACGAGCAGTACTTC.

This clonotype was seen at least ten times. The chain recombines TRBV5-1 with TRBJ2-1; TRBD2 matches 10 bases. This CDR3 is 15 amino acids long. J lost 6 bases, V lost 3 bases, and 6 bases had no gene match. CDR1 is SGHRS, CDR2 YFSETQ, per germline. This CDR3 reads CASSSSGRAANEQFF. The CDR3 nucleotides are TGCGCCAGCAGCTCCAGCGGGAGGGCCGCCAATGAGCAGTTCTTC. The full variable domain, with the rest looked up from reference TRBV5-1 and TRBJ2-1, is KAGVTQTPRYLIKTRGQQVTLSCSPISGHRSVSWYQQTPGQGLQFLFEYFSETQRNKGNFPGRFSGRQFSNSRSEMNVSTLELGDSALYLCASSSSGRAANEQFFGPGTRLTVL.

The rearrangement joins TRBV12-3 or TRBV12-4 to TRBJ1-4; TRBD1 matches 11 bases. CDR3 length: 16 amino acids. Trimming at V came to 5 bases and at J to 5 bases, leaving 7 bases not matched to a gene. The CDR3, as DNA: TGTGCCAGCAGTACCGGGACAGGGGGATCGAATGAAAAACTGTTTTTT. Its translation is CASSTGTGGSNEKLFF.

The chain uses TRBV28 and TRBJ2-1, with TRBD2 matching 12 bases. The CDR3 loop spans 18 amino acids. The germline V gene encodes CDR1 MDHEN and CDR2 SYDVKM. J lost 1 base, V lost 5 bases, and 9 bases had no gene match. In DNA form, the CDR3 reads TGTGCCAGCAGTCCCTCCCCGACTAGCGGGAGTTCCTACAATGAGCAGTTCTTC. This sequence encodes CASSPSPTSGSSYNEQFF. Combining the CDR3 with reference TRBV28 and TRBJ2-1 gives the whole variable domain DVKVTQSSRYLVKRTGEKVFLECVQDMDHENMFWYRQDPGLGLRLIYFSYDVKMKEKGDIPEGYSVSREKKERFSLILESASTNQTSMYLCASSPSPTSGSSYNEQFFGPGTRLTVL.

The rearrangement uses TRBV30 and TRBJ2-7; possibly TRBD1 or TRBD2 for D (6 bases each). The V gene lost 3 bases and the J gene lost 2 bases, with 14 bases spanning the gap. The CDR3 is 14 residues long. Germline V CDR1 and CDR2: GTSNPN, SVGIG (reference sequence). CDR3 nucleotide sequence: TGTGCCTGGAGCCAGGACGGGGGCACCTACGAGCAGTACTTC. It is translated as CAWSQDGGTYEQYF.

V usage is TRBV7-8 and J usage is TRBJ2-7, with 7 bases lining up with TRBD2. The CDR3 is 17 amino acids. Germline lookup yields CDR1 SGHVS and CDR2 FQNEAQ. With 1 base clipped from V and 6 bases from J, the junction kept 15 bases outside the gene matches. CDR3 region: CASSLVRAGEPGGEQYF. CDR3 bases: TGTGCCAGCAGCTTAGTTAGGGCGGGAGAGCCGGGCGGCGAGCAGTACTTC. Complete variable domain (other parts from reference TRBV7-8 and TRBJ2-7): GAGVSQSPRYKVAKRGQDVALRCDPISGHVSLFWYQQALGQGPEFLTYFQNEAQLDKSGLPSDRFFAERPEGSVSTLKIQRTQQEDSAVYLCASSLVRAGEPGGEQYFGPGTRLTVT.

This clonotype was picked up many times. The chain recombines TRBV3-1 with TRBJ2-3; no definite D call. The CDR3 runs to 12 residues. Germline V lookup: CDR1 LGHDT, CDR2 YNNKEL (reference sequence). V was pared by 1 base and J by 8 bases, with 7 bases between. This CDR3 is CASSQGGGTQYF. In DNA, the CDR3 is TGTGCCAGCAGCCAAGGTGGCGGTACGCAGTATTTT.

This clonotype was detected many times. The rearrangement joins TRBV20-1 to TRBJ2-2, with no clear D. The V and J ends lost 0 bases and 5 bases respectively, with 10 bases between them. From germline, CDR1 is DFQATT and CDR2 SNEGSKA (reference sequence). The CDR3 spans 14 residues. CDR3 loop: CSARDAGPTGELFF. The CDR3 nucleotides read TGCAGTGCTAGAGACGCCGGCCCTACCGGGGAGCTGTTTTTT.

The sample holds many counts of this clonotype. This rearrangement joins TRBV20-1 to TRBJ2-5; D unclear. V lost 4 bases to trimming and J lost 0 bases, with 15 bases between them. Per the germline V gene, CDR1 is DFQATT and CDR2 is SNEGSKA (reference sequence). CDR3 size: 15 residues. The CDR3 DNA reads as TGCAGTGCTAATGCTCCCCGACAAAACCAAGAGACCCAGTACTTC. Translating it yields CSANAPRQNQETQYF.

This clonotype was observed at least ten times. V usage is TRBV6-1 and J usage is TRBJ2-3, with D uncertain. Trimming left V 0 bases short and J 1 base short, with 8 bases between. Germline loops: CDR1 MNHNS, CDR2 SASEGT. The CDR3 runs to 15 residues. This CDR3 reads CASSEARARTDTQYF. CDR3 DNA sequence: TGTGCCAGCAGTGAAGCGAGAGCCCGCACAGATACGCAGTATTTT.

This clonotype appeared many times. V gene TRBV5-5 combines with J gene TRBJ2-6; the D is unclear. The CDR3 sequence is 16 residues long. CDR1 is SGHKS, CDR2 YYEKEE, per germline (reference sequence). The V end was cut by 0 bases, the J end by 0 bases, with 7 bases between. For the CDR3, the DNA is TGTGCCAGCAGCTTGGGCAGAACCTCTGGGGCCAACGTCCTGACTTTC. Translated: CASSLGRTSGANVLTF.

This clonotype has more than one count but fewer than ten. CDR3 nucleotide sequence: TGTGCCAGCAGCCAAGAAAGACTAGCGGGAGGGAACGAGCAGTACTTC. This gives the protein CASSQERLAGGNEQYF. This rearrangement joins TRBV3-1 to TRBJ2-7, with 14 bases matching TRBD2. This CDR3 has 16 residues. The germline V gene encodes CDR1 LGHDT and CDR2 YNNKEL (reference sequence). V lost 0 bases to trimming and J lost 5 bases; unmatched junction nucleotides: 3.

This chain uses TRBV19 with TRBJ2-3; 9 nucleotides match TRBD1. Germline V gene lookup returns CDR1 LNHDA and CDR2 SQIVND (reference sequence). Trimming removed 7 bases from V and 1 base from J; junction bases left unmatched: 0. The CDR3 has 13 amino acids. The CDR3 nucleotides are TGTGCCAGTAACAGGGGGCGCACAGATACGCAGTATTTT. It translates to CASNRGRTDTQYF.

V usage is TRBV25-1 and J usage is TRBJ2-7, with 7 nucleotides matching TRBD1. This CDR3 has 12 amino acids. Germline V gene sequence: CDR1 MGHDK, CDR2 SYGVNS. The junction had 5 bases not matched to a gene; V was cut back by 6 bases and J by 6 bases. The CDR3 region is CASREGGGEQYF. As DNA, the CDR3 is TGTGCCAGCAGAGAAGGGGGCGGCGAGCAGTACTTC.

This clonotype has a handful of counts. The chain has TRBV13 and TRBJ2-2; 7 bases line up with TRBD1. V lost 0 bases, J lost 3 bases, and 19 bases stayed unmatched. The CDR3 extends over 21 amino acids. CDR1 and CDR2 from the germline V gene are PRHDT and FYEKMQ (reference sequence). The CDR3 sequence is CASSLGLDLLPGQKHTGELFF. The CDR3 DNA reads as TGTGCCAGCAGCTTAGGTCTCGACCTCCTCCCGGGACAGAAACACACCGGGGAGCTGTTTTTT.

This clonotype has at least ten counts. This chain connects TRBV6-1 to TRBJ2-3, with D possibly being TRBD1 (5 bases). Trimming took 0 bases from V and 0 from J, leaving 10 bases between them. There are 16 residues in the CDR3. The germline CDR1 and CDR2 sequences are MNHNS and SASEGT. The CDR3 sequence: CASSEALAGSTDTQYF. For the CDR3, the DNA is TGTGCCAGCAGTGAAGCGCTGGCAGGGAGCACAGATACGCAGTATTTT.

This clonotype has just a few counts. This rearrangement joins TRBV5-1 to TRBJ2-1; 11 bases match TRBD2. The length of the CDR3 is 17 residues. V trimming: 4 bases; J trimming: 0 bases; junction bases outside the gene matches: 6. CDR1 and CDR2 from the germline V gene are SGHRS and YFSETQ. CDR3 in amino acids: CASSTGTSGFSYNEQFF. The CDR3 DNA sequence: TGCGCCAGCAGCACCGGGACTAGCGGATTCTCCTACAATGAGCAGTTCTTC.

The sample holds many counts of this clonotype. This sequence joins TRBV28 and TRBJ2-3, with D possibly matching TRBD1 (7 bases). The CDR3 length is 16 residues. V was cut by 6 bases and J by 1 base, with 17 bases left in between. Per germline, CDR1 MDHEN and CDR2 SYDVKM. CDR3 sequence: CASSTLGRGGTDTQYF. The CDR3 region has the DNA TGTGCCAGCAGCACCTTGGGCAGGGGGGGCACAGATACGCAGTATTTT. Together with reference TRBV28 and TRBJ2-3, the CDR3 gives the full variable domain: DVKVTQSSRYLVKRTGEKVFLECVQDMDHENMFWYRQDPGLGLRLIYFSYDVKMKEKGDIPEGYSVSREKKERFSLILESASTNQTSMYLCASSTLGRGGTDTQYFGPGTRLTVL.

This clonotype was counted only a few times. The CDR3 sequence: CASLRGEKLFF. In DNA form, the CDR3 reads TGTGCCAGCCTGAGGGGCGAAAAACTGTTTTTT. The rearrangement joins TRBV19 to TRBJ1-4, with D possibly TRBD1 on 5 matching bases. V gave up 9 bases and J gave up 8 bases, with 10 bases separating them. The CDR3 loop spans 11 amino acids. In germline, CDR1 is LNHDA, CDR2 SQIVND (reference sequence). Looking up the rest from reference TRBV19 and TRBJ1-4 gives the full variable domain: DGGITQSPKYLFRKEGQNVTLSCEQNLNHDAMYWYRQDPGQGLRLIYYSQIVNDFQKGDIAEGYSVSREKKESFPLTVTSAQKNPTAFYLCASLRGEKLFFGSGTQLSVL.

Many counts were recorded for this clonotype. The rearrangement links TRBV3-1 to TRBJ2-3; TRBD1 aligns across 8 bases. V lost 4 bases, J lost 3 bases, and 9 bases stayed unmatched. The V gene's germline CDR1 is LGHDT and CDR2 YNNKEL (reference sequence). CDR3 length: 16 amino acids. Written as DNA, the CDR3 is TGTGCCAGCAGCCTCGGACAGGGAGGATGGACAGATACGCAGTATTTT. Translated: CASSLGQGGWTDTQYF.